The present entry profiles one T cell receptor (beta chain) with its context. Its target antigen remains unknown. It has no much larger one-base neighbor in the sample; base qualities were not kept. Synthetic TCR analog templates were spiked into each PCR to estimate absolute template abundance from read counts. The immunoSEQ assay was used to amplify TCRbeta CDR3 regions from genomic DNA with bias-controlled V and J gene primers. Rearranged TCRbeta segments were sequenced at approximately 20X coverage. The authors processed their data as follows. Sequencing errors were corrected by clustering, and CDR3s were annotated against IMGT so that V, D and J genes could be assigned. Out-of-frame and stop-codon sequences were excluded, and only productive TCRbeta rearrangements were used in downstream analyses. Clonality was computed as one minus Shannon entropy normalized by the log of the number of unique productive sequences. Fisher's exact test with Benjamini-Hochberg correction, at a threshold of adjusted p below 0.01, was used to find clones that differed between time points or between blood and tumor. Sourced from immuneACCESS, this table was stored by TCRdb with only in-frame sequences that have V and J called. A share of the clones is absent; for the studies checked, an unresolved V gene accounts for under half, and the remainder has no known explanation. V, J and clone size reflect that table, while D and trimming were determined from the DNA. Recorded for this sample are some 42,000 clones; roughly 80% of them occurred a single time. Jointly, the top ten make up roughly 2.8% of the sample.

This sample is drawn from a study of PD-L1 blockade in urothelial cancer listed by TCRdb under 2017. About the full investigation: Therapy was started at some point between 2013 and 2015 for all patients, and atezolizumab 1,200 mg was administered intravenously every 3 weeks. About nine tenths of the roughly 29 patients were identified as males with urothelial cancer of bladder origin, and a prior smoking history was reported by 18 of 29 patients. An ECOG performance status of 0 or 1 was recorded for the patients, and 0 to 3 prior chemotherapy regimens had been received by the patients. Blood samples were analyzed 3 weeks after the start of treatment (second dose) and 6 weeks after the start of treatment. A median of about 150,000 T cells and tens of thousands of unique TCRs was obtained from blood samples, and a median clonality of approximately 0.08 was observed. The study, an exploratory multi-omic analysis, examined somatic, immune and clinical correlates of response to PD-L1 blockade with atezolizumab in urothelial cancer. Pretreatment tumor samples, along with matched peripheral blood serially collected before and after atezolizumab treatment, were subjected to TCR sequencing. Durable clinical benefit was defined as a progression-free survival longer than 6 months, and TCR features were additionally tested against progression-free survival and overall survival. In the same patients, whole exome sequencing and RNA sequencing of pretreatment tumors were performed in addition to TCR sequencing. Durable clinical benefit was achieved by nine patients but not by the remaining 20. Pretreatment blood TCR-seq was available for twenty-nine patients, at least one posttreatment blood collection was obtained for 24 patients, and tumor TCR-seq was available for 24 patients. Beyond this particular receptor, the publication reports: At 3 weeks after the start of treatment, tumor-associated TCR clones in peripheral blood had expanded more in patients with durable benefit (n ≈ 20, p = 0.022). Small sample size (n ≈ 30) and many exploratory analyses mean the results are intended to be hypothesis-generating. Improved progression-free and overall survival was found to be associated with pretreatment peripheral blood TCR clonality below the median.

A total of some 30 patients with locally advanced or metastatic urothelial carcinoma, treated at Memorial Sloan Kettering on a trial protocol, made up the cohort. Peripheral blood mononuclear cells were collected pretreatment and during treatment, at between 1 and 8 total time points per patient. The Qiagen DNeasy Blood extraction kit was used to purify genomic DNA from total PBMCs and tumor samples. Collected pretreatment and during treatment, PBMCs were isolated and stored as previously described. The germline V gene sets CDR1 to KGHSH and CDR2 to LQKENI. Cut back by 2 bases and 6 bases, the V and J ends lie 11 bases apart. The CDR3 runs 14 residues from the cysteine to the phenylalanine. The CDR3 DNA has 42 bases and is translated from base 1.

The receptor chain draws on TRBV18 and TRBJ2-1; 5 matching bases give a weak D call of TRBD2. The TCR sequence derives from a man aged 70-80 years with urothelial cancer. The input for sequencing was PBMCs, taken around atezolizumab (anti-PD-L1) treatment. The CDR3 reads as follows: CASSPGMRANEQFF. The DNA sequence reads TGTGCCAGCTCACCAGGAATGAGGGCCAATGAGCAGTTCTTC.